What follows are 24 T cell receptor beta chains derived from one specimen sequenced in a study of cytomegalovirus exposure and HLA in healthy donors. The PCR ran on 60 Vbeta and 13 Jbeta primers. The protocol was immunoSEQ multiplex PCR, while the TCRdb copy is restricted to in-frame clones and leaves out a portion. The sample lists 93,000 or so clones, 84% occurring once. Specimen: PBMCs. The receptors come from a young woman in good health and CMV-seropositive.

The chain couples TRBV7-9 to TRBJ1-4; D is possibly TRBD1 (5 bases). From germline, CDR1 is SEHNR and CDR2 FQNEAQ (reference sequence). V was cut by 2 bases and J by 0 bases, with 10 bases left in between. The CDR3 is 16 residues long. For the CDR3, the DNA is TGTGCCAGCAGCTTAAGGGCAGGGTCAACTAATGAAAAACTGTTTTTT. Translation: CASSLRAGSTNEKLFF.

The V call is TRBV28, the J call TRBJ2-7; 9 bases line up with TRBD1. Unmatched junction bases numbered 8, after V lost 3 bases and J lost 5 bases. The CDR3 is made up of 15 amino acids. Per the germline V gene, CDR1 is MDHEN and CDR2 is SYDVKM. CDR3 coding DNA: TGTGCCAGCAGTTTCGCACAGGGGGCGACGGACGAGCAGTACTTC. It yields the protein CASSFAQGATDEQYF. The full variable domain, completed using reference TRBV28 and TRBJ2-7, is DVKVTQSSRYLVKRTGEKVFLECVQDMDHENMFWYRQDPGLGLRLIYFSYDVKMKEKGDIPEGYSVSREKKERFSLILESASTNQTSMYLCASSFAQGATDEQYFGPGTRLTVT.

The chain links TRBV10-3 to TRBJ1-2; weak D call: TRBD1 (6 bases). With 9 bases removed from V and 2 bases from J, the gap between germline ends came to 13 bases. Germline V CDR1 and CDR2: ENHRY, SYGVKD. The CDR3 is 13 amino acids. The CDR3 protein is CAIRRDTNYGYTF. The CDR3 bases are TGTGCCATTCGCCGGGACACAAACTATGGCTACACCTTC.

Comments on this clone: The sample carries other DNA sequences with the same CDR3. The chain recombines TRBV6-5 with TRBJ1-5; D unresolved. Germline CDR1 MNHEY, CDR2 SVGAGI. The V end lost 3 bases, the J end lost 4 bases, and 7 bases lay between the germline ends. The CDR3 runs 13 residues. Written as DNA, the CDR3 is TGTGCCAGCAGTTATCGGGGAAATCAGCCCCAGCATTTT. It codes for CASSYRGNQPQHF.

This clone was seen only once. The chain has TRBV5-8 and TRBJ2-2, with 12 bases identical to TRBD1. J gave up 5 bases and V 4 bases, and 9 bases lay outside the gene matches. Germline V gene lookup returns CDR1 SGHTS and CDR2 YDEGEE. This CDR3 region has 17 residues. The CDR3 loop reads CASSPGTGGGWTGELFF. CDR3 in DNA: TGTGCCAGCAGCCCCGGGACAGGGGGCGGGTGGACCGGGGAGCTGTTTTTT.

The V call is TRBV6-4, the J call TRBJ2-7, with D possibly TRBD1 on 6 matching bases. V was trimmed by 2 bases and J by 0 bases, leaving 14 bases between them. This CDR3 is built from 16 residues. CDR1 and CDR2 (germline): MRHNA, SNTAGT. The CDR3 DNA reads TGTGCCAGCAGTGACCAGGGACACAGAAGCTCCTACGAGCAGTACTTC. This sequence encodes CASSDQGHRSSYEQYF.

This clone was found once. This chain connects TRBV4-1 to TRBJ2-7, with TRBD2 identical over 7 bases. Germline trimming cut 1 base from V and 2 bases from J; bases unmatched to any gene: 2. Germline CDR1 and CDR2: MGHRA and YSYEKL. This CDR3 region has 14 residues. CDR3 sequence: CASSQGEGPYEQYF. The CDR3 coding sequence is TGCGCCAGCAGCCAAGGGGAGGGGCCCTACGAGCAGTACTTC.

J is TRBJ1-2 and V is TRBV6-5; TRBD1 agrees at 7 bases. With 2 bases clipped from V and 4 bases from J, the junction kept 7 bases outside the gene matches. The CDR3 is made up of 15 amino acids. The V gene's germline CDR1 is MNHEY and CDR2 SVGAGI. The CDR3, as DNA: TGTGCCAGCAGTTACGAGCCGGGACAGCTCTATGGCTACACCTTC. Its protein product is CASSYEPGQLYGYTF.

The chain couples TRBV19 to TRBJ2-1, with a possible D match to TRBD2 (5 bases). The CDR3 totals 15 residues. CDR1 is LNHDA and CDR2 is SQIVND in the germline V gene (reference sequence). V lost 1 base and J lost 0, with 7 bases in between. The CDR3 is CASSIAGYSYNEQFF. In DNA, the CDR3 is TGTGCCAGTAGTATAGCGGGGTACTCCTACAATGAGCAGTTCTTC.

Worth noting for this clone: The junction departs from the called germline gene at one end, perhaps through a read error. This chain joins TRBV28 and TRBJ2-7, with 8 bases matching TRBD2. This CDR3 has 14 residues. Germline values: CDR1 MDHEN, CDR2 SYDVKM. The CDR3 protein is CASSVSGSSHEQYF. As DNA, the CDR3 is TGTGCCAGCAGTGTAAGCGGGAGCTCCCACGAGCAGTACTTC.

The V gene is TRBV19, the J gene TRBJ1-5; possibly TRBD1 for D (5 bases). The CDR3 has 17 amino acids. V was pared by 4 bases and J by 0 bases, with 16 bases between. Germline V gene data show CDR1 as LNHDA and CDR2 as SQIVND (reference sequence). The CDR3 spells CASSREGKLVSNQPQHF. Here the CDR3 DNA reads TGTGCCAGTAGTAGGGAGGGGAAGCTCGTTAGCAATCAGCCCCAGCATTTT.

The chain employs TRBV5-1 and TRBJ1-2, with 10 bases lining up with TRBD1. CDR1 is SGHRS, CDR2 YFSETQ, per germline. V shed 0 bases and J 6 bases; nucleotides not matched to a gene: 5. CDR3 length: 15 amino acids. The CDR3 bases are TGCGCCAGCAGCTTGGGACAGGGGGCTAGGAATGGCTACACCTTC. Translated, it gives CASSLGQGARNGYTF.

The gene calls are TRBV15 and TRBJ2-5; D may be TRBD2 (6 bases). Germline-derived CDR1 and CDR2 are LNHNV and YYDKDF (reference sequence). CDR3 length: 15 residues. The ends were cut back, 0 bases at V and 5 bases at J, with 13 bases in the middle. As DNA, the CDR3 is TGTGCCACCAGCAGAGATCGTGGAGGGCTCGAGACCCAGTACTTC. Encoded protein: CATSRDRGGLETQYF.

This clone was observed once. The chain carries TRBV5-4 and TRBJ1-1; D may be TRBD1 (5 bases). Germline CDR1 is SGHNT and CDR2 is YYREEE (reference sequence). This CDR3 has 18 residues. The ends were cut back, 0 bases at V and 1 base at J, with 19 bases in the middle. The CDR3 sequence: CASSLGIAQGGWNTEAFF. CDR3 nucleotide sequence: TGTGCCAGCAGCTTGGGGATCGCTCAGGGAGGATGGAACACTGAAGCTTTCTTT.

J is TRBJ2-1 and V is TRBV7-9; no clear D gene. In germline, CDR1 is SEHNR, CDR2 FQNEAQ (reference sequence). This CDR3 has 14 amino acids. Between the trimmed V and J ends, which lost 3 bases and 4 bases, there was a span of 10 bases. DNA of the CDR3: TGTGCCAGCAGCTTGGGTAGCCGGTACAATGAGCAGTTCTTC. Translation gives CASSLGSRYNEQFF.

V is TRBV7-3 and J is TRBJ2-7; 13 nucleotides line up with TRBD2. The CDR3 contains 15 residues. J was trimmed by 6 bases and V by 6 bases; bases with no gene match: 8. In germline, CDR1 is SGHTA, CDR2 FQGTGA. CDR3 coding DNA: TGTGCCAGCAGTCAGGGACTAGCGGGGAATTCCGAGCAGTACTTC. It is translated as CASSQGLAGNSEQYF.

This clone occurred a few times. The rearrangement joins TRBV5-5 to TRBJ2-2, with 7 bases identical to TRBD1. The V and J ends lost 3 bases and 1 base, in that order; junction bases with no gene match: 3. CDR1 SGHKS and CDR2 YYEKEE come from the germline V gene (reference sequence). The CDR3 is 15 residues long. The CDR3 region is CASSWRTGNTGELFF. CDR3 nucleotides: TGTGCCAGCAGCTGGAGGACAGGGAACACCGGGGAGCTGTTTTTT.

This chain joins TRBV15 and TRBJ1-1, with a weak D call TRBD1 (6 bases). Per the germline V gene, CDR1 is LNHNV and CDR2 is YYDKDF (reference sequence). The CDR3 loop spans 15 amino acids. Trimming took 0 bases from V and 5 from J, leaving 13 bases between them. CDR3 nucleotides: TGTGCCACCAGCAGAGATTGGTTCAGGGGAACTGAAGCTTTCTTT. Protein product: CATSRDWFRGTEAFF.

The rearrangement links TRBV7-3 to TRBJ1-1; 7 nucleotides line up with TRBD1. The junction had 9 bases not matched to a gene; V was cut back by 3 bases and J by 5 bases. Germline V gene sequence: CDR1 SGHTA, CDR2 FQGTGA. This CDR3 contains 15 residues. CDR3 bases: TGTGCCAGCAGCTTGGAGGGGGCCGTGGGAACTGAAGCTTTCTTT. This sequence encodes CASSLEGAVGTEAFF. Drawing the rest from reference TRBV7-3 and TRBJ1-1, the complete variable domain is GAGVSQTPSNKVTEKGKYVELRCDPISGHTALYWYRQSLGQGPEFLIYFQGTGAADDSGLPNDRFFAVRPEGSVSTLKIQRTERGDSAVYLCASSLEGAVGTEAFFGQGTRLTVV.

The gene calls are TRBV2 and TRBJ2-5; D gene uncertain. Trimming pared 6 bases from V and 4 bases from J, leaving 9 bases between. Germline V CDR1 and CDR2: SNHLY, FYNNEI. The CDR3 loop spans 12 amino acids. CDR3 nucleotide sequence: TGTGCCAGCAGCGAACTAACAGAGACCCAGTACTTC. Its protein product is CASSELTETQYF.

The gene calls are TRBV20-1 and TRBJ1-1, with D unclear. From germline, CDR1 is DFQATT and CDR2 SNEGSKA (reference sequence). The length of the CDR3 is 11 residues. The CDR3 loop reads CSTVRFLEAFF. The CDR3 DNA sequence: TGCAGCACGGTCAGGTTCTTGGAAGCTTTCTTT.

This clone was observed a handful of times. The rearrangement joins TRBV4-2 to TRBJ2-7; D is possibly TRBD1 (6 bases). The length of the CDR3 is 15 residues. Germline V lookup: CDR1 LGHNA, CDR2 YNFKEQ. Trimming pared 0 bases from V and 0 bases from J, leaving 9 bases between. The DNA of the CDR3 is TGTGCCAGCAGCCAAGAAGACAGGTTCTCCTACGAGCAGTACTTC. Translating gives CASSQEDRFSYEQYF.

Only a few counts were recorded for this clone. The genes are TRBV6-1 and TRBJ1-1; the D gene is possibly TRBD1 (5 bases). CDR3 length: 13 residues. The germline V gene encodes CDR1 MNHNS and CDR2 SASEGT. Trimming pared 1 base from V and 10 bases from J, leaving 13 bases between. CDR3 sequence (DNA): TGTGCCAGCAGTGAAGAGGGGAGGGAAGGAGCTTTCTTT. Its protein is CASSEEGREGAFF.

This rearrangement joins TRBV4-2 to TRBJ1-3; D perhaps matches TRBD1 (5 bases). The CDR3 is 16 residues long. CDR1 is LGHNA, CDR2 YNFKEQ, per germline. V was trimmed by 0 bases and J by 3 bases, leaving 12 bases between them. CDR3 loop: CASSQDAAGHGNTIYF. The CDR3 nucleotides are TGTGCCAGCAGCCAAGACGCGGCGGGGCATGGAAACACCATATATTTT.